Below, 28 T cell receptor beta chains from the same sample are listed, as sequenced in a study of human T cells and chemical hapten exposure. TCRdb re-called the RACE reads with MiXCR, one entry per CDR3 protein. This table has 60,000 to 70,000 distinct CDR3 sequences, 9.5% to 12% appearing once. Time point of the sample: pre-sensitization, week 0. Treatment indicated: therapeutic diphenylcyclopropenone sensitization with weekly scalp DPC. Sequencing was performed on whole blood, taken in connection with sensitization to the hapten diphenylcyclopropenone (DPC). The receptors originated from a woman between 45 and 65 years old with alopecia areata. Some clones in this sample may be carry-over from other donors' samples.

This clonotype was recorded many times. V usage is TRBV28 and J usage is TRBJ1-1; D remains unclear. Germline lookup yields CDR1 MDHEN and CDR2 SYDVKM. V was shortened by 5 bases and J by 9 bases, with 16 bases between the two germline ends. This CDR3 has 13 residues. As DNA, the CDR3 is TGTGCCAGCAGTGTCCGCACCCCGGAGAAAGCTTTCTTT. It translates to CASSVRTPEKAFF.

This clonotype has at least ten counts. The chain uses TRBV4-2 and TRBJ2-7; TRBD2 matches at 7 bases. CDR1 is LGHNA, CDR2 YNFKEQ, per germline. Trimming took 0 bases from V and 1 from J; bases not matched to a gene: 6. The CDR3 length is 16 residues. CDR3 sequence reads: CASSQDGSSGSYEQYF. The CDR3 coding sequence is TGTGCCAGCAGCCAAGATGGGTCTAGCGGATCCTACGAGCAGTACTTC.

This clonotype came up many times. DNA for the CDR3: TGTGCCAGCAGTTATTCCGCAGGTGGGGAACTCTATGGCTACACCTTC. Translating it yields CASSYSAGGELYGYTF. The V call is TRBV6-2 or TRBV6-3, the J call TRBJ1-2, with unresolved D. This CDR3 has 16 residues. The V and J ends lost 3 bases and 4 bases respectively, with 18 bases between them. CDR1 and CDR2 from the germline V gene are MNHEY and SVGEGT.

This sequence joins TRBV6-5 and TRBJ1-4, with 9 bases identical to TRBD1. This CDR3 comprises 13 residues. The junction had 2 bases not matched to a gene; V was cut back by 6 bases and J by 6 bases. Germline V gene sequence: CDR1 MNHEY, CDR2 SVGAGI. Here the CDR3 DNA reads TGTGCCAGCAGCAGGGACAGGGATGAAAAACTGTTTTTT. This codes for CASSRDRDEKLFF.

At least ten counts were recorded for this clonotype. The V gene is TRBV6-2 or TRBV6-3, the J gene TRBJ1-6; D is uncertain. The length of the CDR3 is 16 residues. The ends were cut back, 2 bases at V and 3 bases at J, with 11 bases in the middle. Germline-derived CDR1 and CDR2 are MNHEY and SVGEGT. The chain's CDR3 is CASSYRLQIYNSPLHF. As DNA, the CDR3 is TGTGCCAGCAGTTACCGCCTACAGATCTATAATTCACCCCTCCACTTT.

This clonotype occurred many times. V gene TRBV5-1 combines with J gene TRBJ2-7; the D is unclear. The V end was cut by 0 bases, the J end by 7 bases, with 11 bases between. Germline V gene data show CDR1 as SGHRS and CDR2 as YFSETQ. The CDR3 consists of 13 residues. The CDR3 protein is CASSLVVAYEQYF. The CDR3 DNA sequence: TGCGCCAGCAGCTTGGTTGTGGCGTATGAGCAGTACTTC.

Points on this clonotype: An end of the junction differs from the germline gene, which may be a read error. The chain employs TRBV14 and TRBJ2-2; TRBD2 matches at 10 bases. The CDR3 extends over 15 amino acids. Germline CDR1 SGHDN, CDR2 FVKESK. Written as DNA, the CDR3 is TGTGCCAGCAGACAAGCTAGCGGGAGCGCCGGGGAGCTGTTTTTT. Translated: CASRQASGSAGELFF.

This clonotype has at least ten counts. The V call is TRBV6-6, the J call TRBJ1-5, with a possible D match to TRBD1 (6 bases). CDR3 length: 15 amino acids. The V and J ends lost 7 bases and 2 bases respectively, with 15 bases between them. CDR1 is MNHNY and CDR2 is SVGAGI in the germline V gene (reference sequence). This CDR3 is CASNWGGAGNQPQHF. The CDR3 nucleotides read TGTGCCAGCAACTGGGGGGGGGCGGGCAATCAGCCCCAGCATTTT.

This clonotype was recorded a few times. The rearrangement uses TRBV28 and TRBJ2-1; D possibly corresponds to TRBD2 (5 bases). Germline V gene sequence: CDR1 MDHEN, CDR2 SYDVKM. The CDR3 runs 12 residues. V gave up 5 bases and J gave up 12 bases, with 14 bases separating them. This chain's CDR3 is CASSDLAKGQFF. The CDR3, as DNA: TGTGCCAGCAGTGACTTAGCGAAAGGGCAGTTCTTC.

This clonotype was counted a single time. CDR3 amino acids: CASSSAGADSYEQYF. The CDR3 DNA sequence: TGTGCCAGCAGTTCAGCGGGAGCGGACTCCTACGAGCAGTACTTC. The chain couples TRBV28 to TRBJ2-7; 8 bases are a match to TRBD2. The CDR3 spans 15 residues. CDR1 and CDR2 (germline): MDHEN, SYDVKM. Trimming cost V 4 bases and J 0 bases; bases outside gene matches: 5.

Ten or more counts support this clonotype. The DNA of the CDR3 is TGTGCCAGCAGAGAGGGGGCCATCCCTTTCAATGAGCAGTTCTTC. Protein product: CASREGAIPFNEQFF. V and J are TRBV2 and TRBJ2-1, with 7 bases lining up with TRBD1. J gave up 6 bases and V 6 bases, and 11 bases lay outside the gene matches. CDR1 SNHLY and CDR2 FYNNEI come from the germline V gene. The CDR3 length is 15 residues.

The V gene is TRBV2, the J gene TRBJ1-1; no reliable D call. There are 15 residues in the CDR3. V gave up 5 bases and J gave up 0 bases, with 13 bases separating them. The germline V gene encodes CDR1 SNHLY and CDR2 FYNNEI. The CDR3 DNA reads TGTGCCAGCAGTCCCCTATGGACCGTGAACACTGAAGCTTTCTTT. This sequence encodes CASSPLWTVNTEAFF.

In its sample, this clonotype was seen a few times. The V and J genes are TRBV6-1 and TRBJ2-7, with 10 nucleotides matching TRBD2. The CDR3 is made up of 14 amino acids. Per the germline V gene, CDR1 is MNHNS and CDR2 is SASEGT. J was trimmed by 5 bases and V by 9 bases; bases with no gene match: 10. Written as DNA, the CDR3 is TGTGCCAGTGGCAGCGGGGGGGGTCGGAACGAGCAGTACTTC. It translates to CASGSGGGRNEQYF.

V and J are TRBV18 and TRBJ1-4; the D is unclear. Germline assignment: CDR1 KGHSH and CDR2 LQKENI. The length of the CDR3 is 15 residues. Trimming shortened V by 2 bases and J by 2 bases, and 9 bases separated the two germline ends. CDR3 sequence reads: CASSPGLGTNEKLFF. The CDR3 coding sequence is TGTGCCAGCTCACCAGGGTTGGGCACTAATGAAAAACTGTTTTTT. Full variable domain (outside the CDR3, taken from reference TRBV18 and TRBJ1-4): NAGVMQNPRHLVRRRGQEARLRCSPMKGHSHVYWYRQLPEEGLKFMVYLQKENIIDESGMPKERFSAEFPKEGPSILRIQQVVRGDSAAYFCASSPGLGTNEKLFFGSGTQLSVL.

This clonotype was seen only a few times. The rearrangement links TRBV30 to TRBJ1-6, with TRBD1 matching 8 bases. J gave up 10 bases and V 1 base, and 6 bases lay outside the gene matches. Germline loops: CDR1 GTSNPN, CDR2 SVGIG (reference sequence). The CDR3 consists of 14 residues. The CDR3, as DNA: TGTGCCTGGAGTGGGGGACAGGTGGGGTCACCCCTCCACTTT. It encodes CAWSGGQVGSPLHF. The full variable domain, rest sourced from reference TRBV30 and TRBJ1-6, is SQTIHQWPATLVQPVGSPLSLECTVEGTSNPNLYWYRQAAGRGLQLLFYSVGIGQISSEVPQNLSASRPQDRQFILSSKKLLLSDSGFYLCAWSGGQVGSPLHFGNGTRLTVT.

Relative to its sample, this clonotype is medium-sized. The V and J genes are TRBV7-9 and TRBJ2-5, with TRBD2 matching over 16 bases. V dropped 3 bases and J dropped 5; count of bases not matched to a gene: 6. Germline assignment: CDR1 SEHNR and CDR2 FQNEAQ (reference sequence). CDR3 length equals 17 residues. The CDR3 nucleotides are TGTGCCAGCAGCTTCGGGACTAGCGGGGGGGCATTGGAGACCCAGTACTTC. Translating it yields CASSFGTSGGALETQYF.

This clonotype has only a few counts. This chain joins TRBV12-3 or TRBV12-4 and TRBJ2-3, with 8 bases aligning to TRBD2. The CDR3 loop spans 16 amino acids. The ends lost 2 bases at V and 2 bases at J; junction bases unmatched: 6. CDR3 sequence: CASSLSGGSYTDTQYF. DNA of the CDR3: TGTGCCAGCAGTTTAAGCGGGGGCTCCTACACAGATACGCAGTATTTT.

About this clonotype itself: This may be a read error: a much more frequent sequence differs by one nucleotide. Here the CDR3 omits its conserved ending phenylalanine or tryptophan, so a read error is the likely source. This rearrangement joins TRBV10-2 to TRBJ2-6, with D perhaps TRBD1 (6 bases). The CDR3 totals 15 residues. V shed 5 bases and J shed 2 bases, with 10 bases lying between them. CDR1 is WSHSY and CDR2 is SAAADI in the germline V gene. The CDR3 sequence is CASSLQGTGANVLTS. In DNA form, the CDR3 reads TGCGCCAGCAGTCTACAGGGCACTGGGGCCAACGTCCTGACTTCC.

This clonotype was seen only a few times. CDR3 loop: CASSLSGGTANTGELFF. The CDR3 bases are TGTGCCAGCAGCTTATCAGGGGGGACCGCAAACACCGGGGAGCTGTTTTTT. The chain joins TRBV7-8 to TRBJ2-2; possible D gene TRBD1, 7 bases. Germline CDR1 reads SGHVS; CDR2 reads FQNEAQ. Trimming took 2 bases from V and 2 from J, leaving 15 bases between them. This CDR3 contains 17 residues.

This clonotype has more than one count but fewer than ten. The V gene is TRBV12-3 or TRBV12-4, the J gene TRBJ1-1, with TRBD1 matching over 8 bases. This CDR3 has 14 amino acids. Germline trimming cut 5 bases from V and 4 bases from J; bases unmatched to any gene: 6. CDR3 DNA sequence: TGTGCCAGCAGTCCCCGGACAGGGCTCACTGAAGCTTTCTTT. It yields the protein CASSPRTGLTEAFF.

This clonotype turned up a few times. This chain connects TRBV7-2 to TRBJ2-1; D gene ambiguous. Germline V gives CDR1 SGHTA, CDR2 FQGNSA. This CDR3 spans 14 amino acids. V was clipped by 1 base and J by 6 bases, with 10 bases between them. CDR3 DNA: TGTGCCAGCAGCTTAGATTTTTCGGGCAATGAGCAGTTCTTC. This gives the protein CASSLDFSGNEQFF.

V is TRBV27 and J is TRBJ2-1, with a possible D match to TRBD2 (6 bases). Trimming took off 7 bases at V and 0 bases at J, with 13 bases between the two ends. The CDR3 totals 15 residues. Germline V gene data show CDR1 as MNHEY and CDR2 as SMNVEV (reference sequence). CDR3 sequence reads: CASTLDGSSYNEQFF. In nucleotides, the CDR3 is TGTGCCAGCACCCTGGACGGGAGCTCCTACAATGAGCAGTTCTTC.

The V gene is TRBV7-2, the J gene TRBJ2-3, with TRBD2 matching over 12 bases. Germline V CDR1 and CDR2: SGHTA, FQGNSA. The CDR3 has 15 residues. V was clipped by 3 bases and J by 4 bases; unmatched bases: 2. The CDR3 spells CASSLRTSGADTQYF. The DNA for the CDR3 is TGTGCCAGCAGCTTGAGGACTAGCGGGGCAGATACGCAGTATTTT.

This clonotype was observed many times. V gene TRBV7-6 combines with J gene TRBJ1-1; a possible D gene is TRBD1 (5 bases). This CDR3 has 16 amino acids. V was cut by 5 bases and J by 6 bases, with 22 bases left in between. Germline V gene lookup returns CDR1 SGHVS and CDR2 FNYEAQ. The CDR3 DNA sequence: TGTGCCAGCAGCACACGAGCCGGGGGGGAGAGGGCTGAAGCTTTCTTT. It yields the protein CASSTRAGGERAEAFF.

This clonotype was seen a handful of times. This chain uses TRBV12-3 or TRBV12-4 with TRBJ2-5, with TRBD1 matching 10 bases. V was clipped by 2 bases and J by 4 bases; unmatched bases: 7. The CDR3 covers 16 residues. CDR3 in DNA: TGTGCCAGCAGTTTATACAGGACAGGGGGACGAGAGACCCAGTACTTC. Residues: CASSLYRTGGRETQYF.

This clonotype was seen only a few times. The chain uses TRBV10-2 and TRBJ1-1; no firm D call. This CDR3 has 14 amino acids. CDR1 is WSHSY and CDR2 is SAAADI in the germline V gene. Trimming removed 7 bases at V and 0 bases at J, with 12 bases between. The CDR3 here is CASIQTGMNTEAFF. As DNA, the CDR3 is TGCGCCAGCATCCAGACGGGGATGAACACTGAAGCTTTCTTT.

In this sample, this clonotype turned up many times. CDR3 nucleotides: TGCAGCGTTCAGGGGCCAACGAACACTGAAGCTTTCTTT. It is translated as CSVQGPTNTEAFF. The chain links TRBV29-1 to TRBJ1-1; perhaps TRBD1 as D (6 bases). V gave up 5 bases and J gave up 1 base, with 11 bases separating them. The length of the CDR3 is 13 residues. Per the germline V gene, CDR1 is SQVTM and CDR2 is ANQGSEA.

This clonotype was seen at least ten times. The V and J genes are TRBV5-1 and TRBJ1-1; TRBD1 is a possible D gene (5 bases). V lost 4 bases to trimming and J lost 6 bases, with 13 bases between them. The germline V gene encodes CDR1 SGHRS and CDR2 YFSETQ. The CDR3 runs to 13 residues. DNA of the CDR3: TGCGCCAGCAGCACAAGTCAGGGTCCTGAAGCTTTCTTT. Protein product: CASSTSQGPEAFF.